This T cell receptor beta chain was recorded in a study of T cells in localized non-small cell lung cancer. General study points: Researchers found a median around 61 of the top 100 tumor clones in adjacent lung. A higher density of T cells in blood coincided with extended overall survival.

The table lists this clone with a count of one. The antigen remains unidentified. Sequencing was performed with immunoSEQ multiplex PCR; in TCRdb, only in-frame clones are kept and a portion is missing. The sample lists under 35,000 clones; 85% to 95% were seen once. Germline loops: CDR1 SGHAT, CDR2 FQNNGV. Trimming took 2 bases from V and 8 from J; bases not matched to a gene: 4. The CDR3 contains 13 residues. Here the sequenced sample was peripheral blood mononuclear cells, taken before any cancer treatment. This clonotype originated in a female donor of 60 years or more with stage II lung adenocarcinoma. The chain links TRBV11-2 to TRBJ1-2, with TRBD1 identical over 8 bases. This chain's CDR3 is CASSLPRGQGYTF. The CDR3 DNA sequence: TGTGCCAGCAGCTTACCCAGGGGGCAAGGCTACACCTTC.